This entry describes one T cell receptor beta chain. No antigen is known for it. Naive and memory CD4+ T cell DNA was deep-sequenced without culture. Method: immunoSEQ multiplex PCR; TCRdb's copy keeps in-frame clones and lacks some. There are 60,000 or so clones in the sample; approximately 94% occur only once, and approximately 0.14% lies in the top ten. This sample is part of a study of CD4 T cells in relation to SARS-CoV-2 and coronaviruses. In the study overall: Shared crossreactive spike epitopes were mapped to their HLA restriction. Findings and caveats of the study: In around two thirds of donors, memory CD4+ clonotypes crossrecognized SARS-CoV-2 and at least one common cold coronavirus spike.

Unexposed donor CD4+ T cells date from 2011-2018, before the COVID-19 pandemic. The sequenced sample was naive CD4+ T cells from PBMCs. Stated subset: naive CD4+ T cells isolated by negative enrichment. The clonotype was recovered from a human donor in good health.

CDR3 coding DNA: TGTGCCAGCAGAGACGCCTCCAACAGGGACTACGAGCAGTACTTC. This gives the protein CASRDASNRDYEQYF. This sequence joins TRBV6-5 and TRBJ2-7; maybe TRBD1 (6 bases). Per germline, CDR1 MNHEY and CDR2 SVGAGI. The CDR3 totals 15 residues. V lost 6 bases and J lost 3, with 18 bases in between.